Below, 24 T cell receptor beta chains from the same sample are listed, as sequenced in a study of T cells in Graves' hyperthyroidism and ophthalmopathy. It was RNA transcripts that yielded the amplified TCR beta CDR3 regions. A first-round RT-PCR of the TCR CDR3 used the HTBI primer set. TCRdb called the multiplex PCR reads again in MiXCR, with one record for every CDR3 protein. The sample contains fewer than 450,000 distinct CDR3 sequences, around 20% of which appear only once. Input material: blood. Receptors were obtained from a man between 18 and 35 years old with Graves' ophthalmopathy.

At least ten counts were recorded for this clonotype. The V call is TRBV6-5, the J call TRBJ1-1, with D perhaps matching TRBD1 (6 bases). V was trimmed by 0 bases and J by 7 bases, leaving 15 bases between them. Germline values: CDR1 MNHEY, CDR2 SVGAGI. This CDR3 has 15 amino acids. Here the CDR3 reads CASSYSSLQGHEAFF. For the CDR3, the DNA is TGTGCCAGCAGTTACTCGAGCCTCCAGGGGCATGAAGCTTTCTTT.

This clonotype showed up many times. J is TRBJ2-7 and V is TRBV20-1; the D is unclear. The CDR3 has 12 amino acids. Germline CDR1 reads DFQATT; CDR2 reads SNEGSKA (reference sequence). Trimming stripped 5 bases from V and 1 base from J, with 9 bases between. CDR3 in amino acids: CSAFRDSYEQYF. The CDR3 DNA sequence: TGCAGTGCTTTTAGGGATTCCTACGAGCAGTACTTC.

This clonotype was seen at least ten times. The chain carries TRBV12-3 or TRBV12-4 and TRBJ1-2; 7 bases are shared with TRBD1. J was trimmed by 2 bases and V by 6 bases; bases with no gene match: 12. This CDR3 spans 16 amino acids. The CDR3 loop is CASSHSGGQKNYGYTF. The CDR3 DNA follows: TGTGCCAGCAGCCATAGCGGGGGACAGAAAAACTATGGCTACACCTTC.

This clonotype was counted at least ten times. In DNA form, the CDR3 reads TGTGCCAGCATTCCGAAGGGGGGCTCTGGAAACACCATATATTTT. It encodes CASIPKGGSGNTIYF. The J gene is TRBJ1-3, the V gene TRBV12-3 or TRBV12-4; TRBD1 is a possible D gene (6 bases). CDR3 size: 15 residues. V dropped 7 bases and J dropped 0 bases, with 13 bases sitting between them.

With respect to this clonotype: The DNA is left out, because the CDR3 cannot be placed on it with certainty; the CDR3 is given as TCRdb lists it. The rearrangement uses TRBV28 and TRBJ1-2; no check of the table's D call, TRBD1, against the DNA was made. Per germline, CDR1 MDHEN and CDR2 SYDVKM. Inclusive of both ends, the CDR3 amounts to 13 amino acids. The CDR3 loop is CANSLTGNYGCTF.

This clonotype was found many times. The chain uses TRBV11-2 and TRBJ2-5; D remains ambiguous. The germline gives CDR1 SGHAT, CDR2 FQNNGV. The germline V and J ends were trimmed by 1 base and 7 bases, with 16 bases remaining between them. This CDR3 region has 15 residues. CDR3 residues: CASSLGSVGFGTQYF. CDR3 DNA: TGTGCCAGCAGCTTAGGGTCGGTAGGGTTTGGGACCCAGTACTTC.

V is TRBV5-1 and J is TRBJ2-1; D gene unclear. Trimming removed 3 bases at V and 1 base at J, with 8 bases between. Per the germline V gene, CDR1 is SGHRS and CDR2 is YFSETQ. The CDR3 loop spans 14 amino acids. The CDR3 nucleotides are TGCGCCAGCAGCTCGACGGTATCCTACAATGAGCAGTTCTTC. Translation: CASSSTVSYNEQFF.

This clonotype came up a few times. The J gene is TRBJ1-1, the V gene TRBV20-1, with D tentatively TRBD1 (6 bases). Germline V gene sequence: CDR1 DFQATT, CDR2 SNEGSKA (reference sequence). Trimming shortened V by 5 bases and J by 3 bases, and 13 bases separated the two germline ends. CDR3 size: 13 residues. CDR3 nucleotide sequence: TGCAGTGCTGCGATGGGGGGCTACACTGAAGCTTTCTTT. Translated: CSAAMGGYTEAFF.

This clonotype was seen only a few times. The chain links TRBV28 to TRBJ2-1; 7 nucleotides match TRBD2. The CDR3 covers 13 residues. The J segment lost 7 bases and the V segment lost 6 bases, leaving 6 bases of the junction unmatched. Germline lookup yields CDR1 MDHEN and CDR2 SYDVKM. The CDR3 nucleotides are TGTGCCAGCAGGACCGGGACTATTAATGAGCAGTTCTTC. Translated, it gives CASRTGTINEQFF.

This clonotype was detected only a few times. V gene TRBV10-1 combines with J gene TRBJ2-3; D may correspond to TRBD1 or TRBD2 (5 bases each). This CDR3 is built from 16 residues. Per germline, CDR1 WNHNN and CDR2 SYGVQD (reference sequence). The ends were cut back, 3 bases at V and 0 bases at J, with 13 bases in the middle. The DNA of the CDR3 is TGCGCCAGCAGTGATTCCGGGACGGCAAGCACAGATACGCAGTATTTT. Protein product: CASSDSGTASTDTQYF.

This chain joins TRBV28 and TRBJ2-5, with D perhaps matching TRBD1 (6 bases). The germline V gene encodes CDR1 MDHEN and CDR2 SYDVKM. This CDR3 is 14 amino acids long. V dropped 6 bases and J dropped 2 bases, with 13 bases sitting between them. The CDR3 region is CASRTRQVQETQYF. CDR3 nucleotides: TGTGCCAGCAGGACCAGACAGGTTCAAGAGACCCAGTACTTC.

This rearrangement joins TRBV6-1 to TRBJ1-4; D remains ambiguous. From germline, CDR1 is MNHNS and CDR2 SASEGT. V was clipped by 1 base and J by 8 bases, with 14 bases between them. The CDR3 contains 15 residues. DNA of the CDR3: TGTGCCAGCAGTGAAGTGCGGCAGCCGAGAGAAAAACTGTTTTTT. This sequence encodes CASSEVRQPREKLFF.

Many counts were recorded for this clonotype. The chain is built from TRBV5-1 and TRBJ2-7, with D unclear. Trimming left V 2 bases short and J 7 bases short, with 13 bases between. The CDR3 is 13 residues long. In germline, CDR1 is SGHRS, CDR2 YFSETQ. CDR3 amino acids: CASSFLGLWEQYF. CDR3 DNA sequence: TGCGCCAGCAGCTTTCTGGGTCTGTGGGAGCAGTACTTC.

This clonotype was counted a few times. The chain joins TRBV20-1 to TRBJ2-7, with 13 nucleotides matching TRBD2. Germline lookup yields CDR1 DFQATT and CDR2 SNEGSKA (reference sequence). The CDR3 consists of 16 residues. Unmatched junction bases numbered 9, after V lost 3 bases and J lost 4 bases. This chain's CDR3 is CSASGTSGGATYEQYF. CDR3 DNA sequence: TGCAGTGCTAGCGGCACTAGCGGGGGGGCGACGTACGAGCAGTACTTC.

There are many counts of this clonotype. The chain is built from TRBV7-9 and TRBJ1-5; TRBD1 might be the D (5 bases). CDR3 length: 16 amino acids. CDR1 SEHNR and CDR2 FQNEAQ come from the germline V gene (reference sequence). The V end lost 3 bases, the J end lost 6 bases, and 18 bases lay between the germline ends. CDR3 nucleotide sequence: TGTGCCAGCAGCTTTAGTTGGGGGACCGCCGGTCAGCCCCAGCATTTT. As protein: CASSFSWGTAGQPQHF.

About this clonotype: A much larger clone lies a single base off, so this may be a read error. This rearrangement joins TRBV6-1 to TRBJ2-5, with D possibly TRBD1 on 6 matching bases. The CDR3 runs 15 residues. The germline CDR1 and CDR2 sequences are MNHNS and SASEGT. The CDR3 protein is CASSESAGTKEAQYF. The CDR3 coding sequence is TGTGCCAGCAGTGAATCGGCCGGGACAAAAGAGGCCCAGTACTTC.

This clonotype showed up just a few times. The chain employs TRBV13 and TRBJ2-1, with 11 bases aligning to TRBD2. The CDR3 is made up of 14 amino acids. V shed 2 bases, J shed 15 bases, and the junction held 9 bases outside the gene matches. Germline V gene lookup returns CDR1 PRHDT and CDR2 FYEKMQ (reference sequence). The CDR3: CASSLPLAGETLFF. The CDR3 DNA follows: TGTGCCAGCAGCTTACCACTAGCGGGGGAGACTCTGTTCTTC.

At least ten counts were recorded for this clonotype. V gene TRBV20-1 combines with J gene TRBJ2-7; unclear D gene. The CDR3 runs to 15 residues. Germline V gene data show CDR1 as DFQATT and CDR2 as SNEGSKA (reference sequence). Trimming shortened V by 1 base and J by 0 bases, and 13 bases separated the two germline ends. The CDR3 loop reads CSARASAASSYEQYF. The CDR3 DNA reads TGCAGTGCTAGAGCTTCGGCTGCCAGCTCCTACGAGCAGTACTTC.

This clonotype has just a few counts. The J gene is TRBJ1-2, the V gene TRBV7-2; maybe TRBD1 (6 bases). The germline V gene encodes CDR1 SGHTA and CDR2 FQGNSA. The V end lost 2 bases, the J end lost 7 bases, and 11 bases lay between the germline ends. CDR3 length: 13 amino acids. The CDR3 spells CASSLTGSGGYTF. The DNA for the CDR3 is TGTGCCAGCAGCTTAACAGGGTCGGGTGGCTACACCTTC.

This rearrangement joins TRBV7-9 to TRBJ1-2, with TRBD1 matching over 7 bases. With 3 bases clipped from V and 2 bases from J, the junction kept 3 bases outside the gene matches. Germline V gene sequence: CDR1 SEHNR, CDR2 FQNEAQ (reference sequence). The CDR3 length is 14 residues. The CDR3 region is CASSFPRGNYGYTF. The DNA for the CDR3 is TGTGCCAGCAGCTTTCCCAGGGGGAACTATGGCTACACCTTC.

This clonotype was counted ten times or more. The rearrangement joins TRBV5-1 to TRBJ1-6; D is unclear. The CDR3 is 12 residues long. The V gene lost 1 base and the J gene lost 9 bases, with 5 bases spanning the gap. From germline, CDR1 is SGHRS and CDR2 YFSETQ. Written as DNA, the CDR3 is TGCGCCAGCAGCTTGCCAGGTTCACCCCTCCACTTT. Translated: CASSLPGSPLHF.

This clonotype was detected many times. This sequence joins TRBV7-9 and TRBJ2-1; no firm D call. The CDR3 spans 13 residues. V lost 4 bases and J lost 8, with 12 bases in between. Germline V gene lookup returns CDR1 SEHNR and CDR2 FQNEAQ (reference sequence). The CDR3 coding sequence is TGTGCCAGCAGCTCGGTAGTTATGGATGAGCAGTTCTTC. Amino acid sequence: CASSSVVMDEQFF.

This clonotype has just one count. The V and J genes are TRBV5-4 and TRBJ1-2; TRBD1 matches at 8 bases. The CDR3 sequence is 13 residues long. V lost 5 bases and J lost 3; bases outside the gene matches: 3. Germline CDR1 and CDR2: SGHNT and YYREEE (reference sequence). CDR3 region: CASRDRDHYGYTF. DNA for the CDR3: TGTGCCAGCAGGGACAGGGATCACTATGGCTACACCTTC.

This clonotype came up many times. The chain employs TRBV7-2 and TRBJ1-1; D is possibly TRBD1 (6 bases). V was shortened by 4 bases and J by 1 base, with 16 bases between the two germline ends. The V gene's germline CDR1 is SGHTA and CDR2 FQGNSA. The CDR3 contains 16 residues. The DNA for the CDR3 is TGTGCCAGCAGCTATACTAGACAGGACCCGAACACTGAAGCTTTCTTT. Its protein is CASSYTRQDPNTEAFF.